The entry below gives a single T cell receptor beta chain sequence along with its context. Its antigen remains unidentified. Base quality data are lacking; no much larger clone is found one base away. This sample is drawn from a study of T cells in Graves' hyperthyroidism and ophthalmopathy (dated by TCRdb to about 2019). As for the study more broadly: Peripheral blood samples were taken at initial diagnosis, before any treatment was given. A discovery cohort of about 96 patients, roughly 45 with Graves' ophthalmopathy and about 60 with stable Graves' hyperthyroidism, was used to find distinguishing TCR V-J signatures. Prospective prediction of ophthalmopathy was tested in an independent validation cohort consisting of roughly 20 hyperthyroidism patients and around 17 patients who later progressed to ophthalmopathy. The approximately 97 discovery patients were randomly divided into training and test sets at a 7:3 ratio. In addition, the study compared T-cell repertoires in thyroid tissue and in blood from over 5 Graves' hyperthyroidism patients. After sampling, hyperthyroidism patients received methimazole starting at 30 mg daily, and ophthalmopathy patients received high-dose intravenous methylprednisolone. TCR Vbeta CDR3 sequencing of roughly 140 peripheral blood samples (over 40 ophthalmopathy, some 75 hyperthyroidism and roughly 17 progressor patients) is reported in the paper.

Relative to germline, V is 5 bases shorter and J is 3 bases shorter, with 14 bases between their ends. CDR1 and CDR2 (DFQATT, SNEGSKA) derive from the germline V gene (reference sequence). Spanning cysteine to phenylalanine, the CDR3 consists of 14 amino acids. The read is trimmed to its CDR3 DNA, 42 bases read in frame from base 1. The paper as a whole reports these results and caveats: Blood samples also contained most of the expanded thyroid clonotypes (frequency above 0.001), which suggests that blood repertoires may reflect thyroid immune responses. Sample size was not statistically predetermined, and investigators were not blinded to group allocation. In validation, the model predicted progression to ophthalmopathy with around 71% sensitivity and approximately 74% specificity, a median of about 6.7 months before onset. Ophthalmopathy was separated from stable hyperthyroidism by a 13 V-J signature model, with approximately 90% sensitivity and about 84% specificity obtained in cross-validation and 80%/75% obtained in testing.

TCR beta CDR3 regions were amplified from RNA transcripts. The first round of RT-PCR for the TCR CDR3 was performed with the HTBI primer set and the Qiagen OneStep RT-PCR kit. Libraries were constructed in a second round of multiplex PCR, after which size selection and purification were carried out. The libraries were sequenced on an Illumina HiSeq2000 using paired-end 100 bp reads. Regarding the original processing steps: SOAPnuke was used to process the raw data, removing reads that contained adapters or uncalled bases, had a mean Phred below 15, or lacked an exact match to the constant primer or identifier. High-quality paired reads were merged using COPE v1.2.5, and each unique nucleotide sequence was defined as a clonotype. MiTCR v1.1 was used to align the clonotypes against IMGT TRBV, TRBD and TRBJ reference segments. The analysis included only V-J combinations with a frequency above 0.0001, which together covered 99.2% of the repertoires. The TCS score was defined as the ratio of F50 (clonal expansion) to E x V (chaos), calculated using BLOSUM62-based TCRdist between CDR3 peptides within each V-J. Welch's t-statistics and random forest reduced roughly 530 V-J features to about 12, which were used in a naive Bayes classifier (R e1071). TCRdb handled the public reads itself, with Q25 trimming in fastp and clone calling in MiXCR, and kept productive beta chains. Identical CDR3 proteins give one entry, which carries the most common genes and DNA. The V and J calls follow TCRdb's processing rather than the paper's. The sample table contains about 350,000 distinct CDR3 sequences; only one count was recorded for nearly 15% of them. Jointly, the top ten make up roughly 19% of the sample.

In the ophthalmopathy patients, disease was moderately to severely active, with a Clinical Activity Score of 3 or more, a NOSPECS grade of 4 or more, and a duration of less than 3 months. Patients with uncontrolled infections, other autoimmune diseases, pregnancy or lactation were excluded. Clinical symptoms, serum thyroxine and TRAb, thyroid ultrasound, and orbital computed tomography formed the basis for the diagnoses. PBMCs were separated from approximately 10 ml of fresh peripheral blood using Ficoll-Paque density gradient centrifugation. Total RNA was extracted using Trizol reagent, and RNA quality was assessed on an Agilent 2100 Bioanalyzer.

This chain is built from TRBV20-1 and TRBJ1-5; the D gene is not confidently resolved. The TCR comes from an older woman with Graves' ophthalmopathy. The sequenced sample consisted of blood. The nucleotide sequence reads as follows: TGCAGTGCTGCCGCGGTTAATGACAATCAGCCCCAGCATTTT. Its translation is CSAAAVNDNQPQHF.